The 11 T cell receptor beta chains presented below share a single source sample, sequenced in a study of T cells in Graves' hyperthyroidism and ophthalmopathy. Amplified TCR beta CDR3 regions came from RNA transcripts. During a first-round RT-PCR of the TCR CDR3, the HTBI primer set was used. TCRdb recomputed calls from the multiplex PCR reads with MiXCR, one row per CDR3 protein. The repertoire holds about 840,000 distinct CDR3 sequences, with approximately 40% as singletons. Sequenced sample: blood. The receptors were sampled from a man aged 18 to 29 with Graves' hyperthyroidism.

This rearrangement joins TRBV14 to TRBJ1-2; a possible D gene is TRBD1 (5 bases). CDR3 length equals 15 residues. Germline loops: CDR1 SGHDN, CDR2 FVKESK. The V end was cut by 5 bases, the J end by 7 bases, with 20 bases between. The CDR3 sequence: CASSRRGTGQRGYTF. The CDR3 DNA reads TGTGCCAGCAGCAGGCGCGGGACGGGTCAACGTGGCTACACCTTC.

The gene calls are TRBV7-9 and TRBJ1-4; perhaps TRBD1 as D (6 bases). Germline V gene sequence: CDR1 SEHNR, CDR2 FQNEAQ (reference sequence). The V gene lost 3 bases and the J gene lost 8 bases, with 10 bases spanning the gap. CDR3 length: 13 amino acids. The CDR3 coding sequence is TGTGCCAGCAGCTTCGGGGGCTGGGAAAAACTGTTTTTT. Translating it yields CASSFGGWEKLFF. The whole variable domain, filled in from reference TRBV7-9 and TRBJ1-4, reads DTGVSQNPRHKITKRGQNVTFRCDPISEHNRLYWYRQTLGQGPEFLTYFQNEAQLEKSRLLSDRFSAERPKGSFSTLEIQRTEQGDSAMYLCASSFGGWEKLFFGSGTQLSVL.

This clonotype has ten or more counts. This sequence joins TRBV7-2 and TRBJ2-7; maybe TRBD2 (5 bases). The germline CDR1 and CDR2 sequences are SGHTA and FQGNSA. V shed 0 bases and J shed 4 bases, with 13 bases lying between them. The CDR3 totals 15 residues. Here the CDR3 reads CASSLAGEGWYEQYF. The CDR3 DNA follows: TGTGCCAGCAGCTTAGCTGGCGAGGGCTGGTACGAGCAGTACTTC.

There are many counts of this clonotype. This chain connects TRBV25-1 to TRBJ1-1, with 7 bases fitting TRBD1. V lost 3 bases and J lost 4; bases outside the gene matches: 5. The CDR3 has 14 residues. The V gene's germline CDR1 is MGHDK and CDR2 SYGVNS. The CDR3: CASSDSGGSTEAFF. The CDR3 nucleotides are TGTGCCAGCAGTGATTCAGGGGGGAGCACTGAAGCTTTCTTT. The whole variable domain, remainder taken from reference TRBV25-1 and TRBJ1-1, is EADIYQTPRYLVIGTGKKITLECSQTMGHDKMYWYQQDPGMELHLIHYSYGVNSTEKGDLSSESTVSRIRTEHFPLTLESARPSHTSQYLCASSDSGGSTEAFFGQGTRLTVV.

This clonotype has only a few counts. The chain recombines TRBV11-2 with TRBJ2-7; 8 nucleotides line up with TRBD1. V dropped 1 base and J dropped 7; count of bases not matched to a gene: 3. Per germline, CDR1 SGHAT and CDR2 FQNNGV. The CDR3 sequence is 13 residues long. The CDR3 loop reads CASSLGDRGEQYF. The CDR3 DNA sequence: TGTGCCAGCAGCTTAGGTGACAGGGGTGAGCAGTACTTC. Looking up the rest from reference TRBV11-2 and TRBJ2-7 gives the full variable domain: EAGVAQSPRYKIIEKRQSVAFWCNPISGHATLYWYQQILGQGPKLLIQFQNNGVVDDSQLPKDRFSAERLKGVDSTLKIQPAKLEDSAVYLCASSLGDRGEQYFGPGTRLTVT.

This clonotype has only one observation. The conserved closing phenylalanine or tryptophan is absent in this CDR3, likely reflecting a read error. The limits of the CDR3 on the DNA are not certain, so only TCRdb's listed CDR3 is given. The J gene is TRBJ1-6, the V gene TRBV9; whether TRBD1, the table's D call, matches the DNA was not checked. Termini included, the CDR3 measures 9 amino acids. The V gene's germline CDR1 is SGDLS and CDR2 YYNGEE. CDR3 loop: CASSVTLTG.

The rearrangement links TRBV20-1 to TRBJ2-5, with 7 bases lining up with TRBD2. This CDR3 is 17 amino acids long. CDR1 and CDR2 (germline): DFQATT, SNEGSKA (reference sequence). With 3 bases clipped from V and 1 base from J, the junction kept 14 bases outside the gene matches. CDR3 in DNA: TGCAGTGCTAGGGACACCTGGAGCGGGGTGTTCCAAGAGACCCAGTACTTC. Its protein is CSARDTWSGVFQETQYF.

The rearrangement links TRBV7-2 to TRBJ1-4, with D unclear. In germline, CDR1 is SGHTA, CDR2 FQGNSA. V lost 1 base to trimming and J lost 12 bases, with 12 bases between them. This CDR3 is built from 13 residues. The CDR3 spells CASSLVPKFELFF. CDR3 DNA sequence: TGTGCCAGCAGCTTAGTACCCAAATTCGAACTGTTTTTT.

The genes are TRBV5-1 and TRBJ2-7; D not certain. The V end lost 7 bases, the J end lost 0 bases, and 17 bases lay between the germline ends. CDR1 SGHRS and CDR2 YFSETQ come from the germline V gene. The length of the CDR3 is 15 residues. CDR3 sequence: CASQNVDGSSYEQYF. The DNA for the CDR3 is TGCGCCAGCCAGAACGTGGATGGAAGCTCCTACGAGCAGTACTTC.

The table lists this clonotype with a few counts. The chain carries TRBV20-1 and TRBJ1-1; D gene unclear. The CDR3 spans 12 residues. The germline CDR1 and CDR2 sequences are DFQATT and SNEGSKA (reference sequence). V dropped 1 base and J dropped 8 bases, with 11 bases sitting between them. The CDR3 DNA reads as TGCAGTGCTAGAGTATTTCGGATGGAAGCTTTCTTT. It is translated as CSARVFRMEAFF.

The V and J genes are TRBV29-1 and TRBJ2-7; 11 bases are shared with TRBD1. Per the germline V gene, CDR1 is SQVTM and CDR2 is ANQGSEA. The CDR3 runs to 15 residues. V lost 6 bases to trimming and J lost 7 bases; unmatched junction nucleotides: 14. DNA for the CDR3: TGCAGCGTGGACCCCGAAGGACAGGGGGCGAGGGAGCAGTACTTC. Residues: CSVDPEGQGAREQYF.